This TCR beta chain was sequenced for a study of blood T cell repertoires in COVID-19. Overall study context: PBMCs, B-cell-depleted T cells, or T cells provided the cDNA or gDNA that made up the material.

CDR3 length: 11 residues. Germline V CDR1 and CDR2: SQVTM, ANQGSEA. Trimming pared 3 bases from V and 4 bases from J, leaving 6 bases between. The authors' processing: Amplified reference gene primers provided the basis for estimating nucleated cell counts. Clones were read by immunoSEQ multiplex PCR, and TCRdb kept only the in-frame ones, dropping some. V and J calls and clone size come straight from that table; D and trimming were deduced from the DNA. The sample lists tens of thousands of clones; about 91% were seen once. Specimen: peripheral blood. The chain couples TRBV29-1 to TRBJ1-2; the D is unclear. This sequence originates from a man between 65 and 85 years old with active COVID-19. The CDR3 DNA sequence: TGCAGCGTTGATCTCGGCTATGGCTACACCTTC. It yields the protein CSVDLGYGYTF.